Detailed here is one TCR beta chain. There is no known antigen for this receptor. It has no much larger one-base neighbor in the sample; base qualities were not kept. Sequences SGHTA (CDR1) and FQGNSA (CDR2) are obtained from the germline V gene. V ends up 0 bases short and J 1 base short, with an unmatched junction base count of 9. Reading from cysteine to phenylalanine, the CDR3 counts 19 amino acids. Just the 57-base CDR3 DNA is kept, in frame starting at base 1. This specimen comes from a study of T cell clones after liver transplantation (dated by TCRdb to the late 2010s). About the full investigation: ITN030ST, the source of the samples, was a randomized trial that attempted immunosuppression withdrawal within 2 years of liver transplantation. Donor-reactive T cell clones were identified using TCRbeta sequencing after a pre-transplant mixed lymphocyte reaction and were then followed in post-transplant blood. As an antigen-independent comparator for donor-reactive sequences, third party-reactive TCRbeta sequences were also identified from pre-transplant MLRs. Three of the eight recipients were HCV-positive; the others were transplanted for non-autoimmune, non-viral indications. No induction therapy was given to the subjects, and standard immunosuppression was administered until randomization at 12-24 months post-transplant. To count as tolerant, a recipient had to stay completely off immunosuppression for at least one year without liver enzymes climbing beyond twice the upper limit of normal. Blood samples were collected pre-transplant, then pre-randomization ahead of withdrawal, and finally post-randomization once withdrawal had either been completed or failed. Of the 8 liver transplant recipients making up the studied cohort, 3 were classified as tolerant and 5 as non-tolerant.

Frozen genomic DNA underwent high-throughput TCRbeta CDR3 sequencing by immunoSEQ, including PCR amplification, mapping, bias correction and internal controls. The authors' pipeline ran thus. Productive rearrangements were kept, and unique TCRbeta sequences were defined by CDR3 nucleotide sequence plus V and J gene. For classification of a sequence as donor-reactive, at least 5-fold expansion in CFSE-low cells relative to unstimulated pre-transplant cells and a frequency of at least 0.01% were required. Per-subject minimum frequency thresholds, based on the lowest-template unstimulated sample, ensured at least 90% detection power. Repertoire turnover was measured by Jensen-Shannon divergence between the top 1000 TCRbeta sequences post- and pre-transplant. Two-sided Fisher's exact tests were used to test for changes in the detection of donor-reactive sequences. Drawn from immuneACCESS, this table holds only the in-frame rearrangements with V and J called that TCRdb kept. Clones are partly lost; checked studies trace under half to an unresolved V gene and leave the rest unexplained. From that table come the V and J calls and clone size; the DNA was used to work out D and trimming. This sample lists just under 60,000 clones; 70% to 80% were detected once. The ten top clones hold less than 3.5% of the sample.

Unstimulated PBMCs, after thawing, were stained for CD3, CD4 and CD8 and then FACS-sorted into CD3+CD4+ and CD3+CD8+ populations. Each of the 8 studied subjects was randomized to immunosuppression withdrawal. The Qiagen DNeasy Blood and Tissue Kit was used for genomic DNA isolation. The full study reports these points: Because of small, heterogeneous patient numbers and non-standardized post-transplant time points, the conclusions were only preliminary. In two subjects, low numbers of available donor cells limited the measurable donor-reactive repertoire. Without allograft tissue specimens, donor-reactive T cells may have migrated into the graft rather than being deleted. A greater decline was seen for donor-reactive sequences than for third party-reactive sequences, suggesting partial antigen-specific deletion unrelated to withdrawal success. When repertoire turnover was taken into account, detection of donor-reactive sequences was significantly reduced in 7 of 8 subjects for CD4 and in 8 of 8 subjects for CD8. In 5 of 8 subjects, circulating donor-reactive CD4 TCRbeta sequences decreased significantly after transplant, regardless of tolerance or HCV status.

The TCR was taken from a human patient who received a liver transplant. Because of the transplant, the T cells may be the graft donor's rather than the patient's own. Recombination connected TRBV7-2 to TRBJ1-1, with TRBD1 matching 12 junction bases. The sample consisted of CD4+ T cells from blood, taken at the approximately 15-month timepoint. CDR3 reads: CASSLARRGQGAKNTEAFF. In nucleotide form, the sequence is TGTGCCAGCAGCTTAGCGAGACGGGGACAGGGGGCAAAGAACACTGAAGCTTTCTTT.